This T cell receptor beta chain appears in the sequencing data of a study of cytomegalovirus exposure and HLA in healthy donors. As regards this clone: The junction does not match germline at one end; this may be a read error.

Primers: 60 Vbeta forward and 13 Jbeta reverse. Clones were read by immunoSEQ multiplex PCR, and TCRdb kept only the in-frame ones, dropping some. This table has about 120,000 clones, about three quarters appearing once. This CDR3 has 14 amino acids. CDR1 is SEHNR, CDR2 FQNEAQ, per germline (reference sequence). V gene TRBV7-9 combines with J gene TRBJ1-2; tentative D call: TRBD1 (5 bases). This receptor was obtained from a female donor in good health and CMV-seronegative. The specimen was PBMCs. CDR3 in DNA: TGTTCCAGCAGTCCGGGGGGAGCAAACTATGGCTACACCTTC. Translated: CSSSPGGANYGYTF.